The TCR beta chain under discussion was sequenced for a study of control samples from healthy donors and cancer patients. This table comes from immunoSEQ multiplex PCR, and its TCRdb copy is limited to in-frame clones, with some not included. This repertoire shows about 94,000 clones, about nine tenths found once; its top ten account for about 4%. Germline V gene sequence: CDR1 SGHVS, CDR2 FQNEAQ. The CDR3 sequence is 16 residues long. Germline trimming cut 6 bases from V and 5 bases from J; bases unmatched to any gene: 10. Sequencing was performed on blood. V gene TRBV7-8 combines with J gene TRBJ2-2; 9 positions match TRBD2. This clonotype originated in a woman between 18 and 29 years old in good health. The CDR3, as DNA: TGTGCCAGCAGGGCGACGGCGGGAGGGCAGACCGGGGAGCTGTTTTTT. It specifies CASRATAGGQTGELFF.